The clone carrying this TCR beta chain was detected ten times or more. J gave up 5 bases and V 7 bases, and 8 bases lay outside the gene matches. The CDR3 has 14 amino acids. The V gene's germline CDR1 is MNHNS and CDR2 SASEGT. One entry per CDR3 protein, called by TCRdb with MiXCR from the RT-PCR reads. Here the sample spans hundreds of thousands of distinct CDR3 sequences, 14% being singletons. Material for sequencing was memory CD4+ T cells from blood. This sequence was found in a female donor in good health, serving as a healthy control. V usage is TRBV6-1 and J usage is TRBJ1-5; 7 bases are shared with TRBD1. This CDR3 is CASTIQGSHQPQHF. CDR3 DNA sequence: TGTGCCAGCACCATACAGGGGTCGCATCAGCCCCAGCATTTT.